The next 9 T cell receptor beta chains were all read from a single sample in a study of early T cells in non-severe SARS-CoV-2 infection. TCRdb reanalysed the 5' RACE reads using MiXCR and keeps one entry per CDR3 protein. The sample has more than 45,000 distinct CDR3 sequences, about 13% seen once; the top ten hold about 9.4%. Sequenced material: whole blood. These receptor sequences come from an adult who was a healthcare worker with PCR-confirmed SARS-CoV-2 infection or an uninfected control (not recorded which).

This clonotype was found many times. This rearrangement joins TRBV3-1 to TRBJ1-2, with D uncertain. The CDR3 sequence is 14 residues long. Trimming cost V 4 bases and J 4 bases, with 13 bases left between them. CDR1 is LGHDT, CDR2 YNNKEL, per germline (reference sequence). CDR3 in amino acids: CASSPGLSTYGYTF. The DNA of the CDR3 is TGTGCCAGCAGCCCCGGTTTGTCTACCTATGGCTACACCTTC.

This clonotype was found many times. The chain couples TRBV7-9 to TRBJ1-1; D uncertain. The CDR3 has 14 amino acids. CDR1 and CDR2 (germline): SEHNR, FQNEAQ (reference sequence). Trimming stripped 3 bases from V and 2 bases from J, with 10 bases between. CDR3 nucleotide sequence: TGTGCCAGCAGCTTTGAGACGCCTAACACTGAAGCTTTCTTT. Its protein product is CASSFETPNTEAFF. The whole variable domain, filled in from reference TRBV7-9 and TRBJ1-1, reads DTGVSQNPRHKITKRGQNVTFRCDPISEHNRLYWYRQTLGQGPEFLTYFQNEAQLEKSRLLSDRFSAERPKGSFSTLEIQRTEQGDSAMYLCASSFETPNTEAFFGQGTRLTVV.

This clonotype has a count of ten or more. V is TRBV30 and J is TRBJ2-1; the D gene is possibly TRBD1 (6 bases). Germline-derived CDR1 and CDR2 are GTSNPN and SVGIG (reference sequence). Deletions cut 4 bases from V and 3 bases from J, with 16 bases between. The CDR3 extends over 15 amino acids. CDR3 DNA sequence: TGTGCCTGGACCATAGGACAGCGCCTCTACAATGAGCAGTTCTTC. Its translation: CAWTIGQRLYNEQFF.

This clonotype was observed many times. V gene TRBV7-9 combines with J gene TRBJ1-1, with TRBD1 identical over 7 bases. Trimming at V came to 6 bases and at J to 3 bases, leaving 10 bases not matched to a gene. The CDR3 has 15 amino acids. Germline CDR1 is SEHNR and CDR2 is FQNEAQ (reference sequence). The chain's CDR3 is CASRGQGGKDTEAFF. The DNA for the CDR3 is TGTGCCAGCAGGGGTCAGGGGGGAAAGGACACTGAAGCTTTCTTT.

The chain couples TRBV27 to TRBJ1-2, with TRBD1 matching over 8 bases. Germline CDR1 is MNHEY and CDR2 is SMNVEV (reference sequence). V dropped 5 bases and J dropped 4; count of bases not matched to a gene: 6. The CDR3 spans 14 residues. The chain's CDR3 is CASSTQDRVYGYTF. The DNA of the CDR3 is TGTGCCAGCAGTACTCAGGACAGGGTCTATGGCTACACCTTC.

This clonotype was seen many times. This sequence joins TRBV5-1 and TRBJ1-6; D is undetermined. This CDR3 is built from 13 residues. Trimming left V 4 bases short and J 10 bases short, with 12 bases between. In germline, CDR1 is SGHRS, CDR2 YFSETQ. The CDR3 nucleotides read TGCGCCAGCAGCCTCAGCGGGCTCTCACCCCTCCACTTT. Translation: CASSLSGLSPLHF.

To note about this clonotype: A much larger clone differs from this one at a single base, so this may be a read error. The rearrangement joins TRBV6-1 to TRBJ1-1, with D perhaps TRBD1 (6 bases). Germline CDR1 reads MNHNS; CDR2 reads SASEGT. The CDR3 is 13 residues long. CDR3 DNA sequence: TGTGTCAGCAGAACAGGGACGAACACTGAAGCTTTCTTT. Its translation: CVSRTGTNTEAFF.

A word on this clonotype: At one end, the junction sequence differs from germline, possibly due to a read error. V is TRBV5-1 and J is TRBJ2-1; 9 bases fit TRBD2. Germline-derived CDR1 and CDR2 are SGHRS and YFSETQ. This CDR3 has 19 residues. The CDR3 loop reads CAGSLTLAGLSVVYNEQFF. CDR3 nucleotides: TGCGCCGGCAGCTTGACCCTAGCGGGATTATCAGTGGTTTACAATGAGCAGTTCTTC.

This clonotype was observed a few times. This chain connects TRBV28 to TRBJ1-4; possibly TRBD1 for D (5 bases). Germline V gene data show CDR1 as MDHEN and CDR2 as SYDVKM. Trimming removed 2 bases at V and 1 base at J, with 8 bases between. The CDR3 runs to 15 residues. In nucleotides, the CDR3 is TGTGCCAGCAGTTTACAGGGTTTAACTAATGAAAAACTGTTTTTT. As protein: CASSLQGLTNEKLFF.